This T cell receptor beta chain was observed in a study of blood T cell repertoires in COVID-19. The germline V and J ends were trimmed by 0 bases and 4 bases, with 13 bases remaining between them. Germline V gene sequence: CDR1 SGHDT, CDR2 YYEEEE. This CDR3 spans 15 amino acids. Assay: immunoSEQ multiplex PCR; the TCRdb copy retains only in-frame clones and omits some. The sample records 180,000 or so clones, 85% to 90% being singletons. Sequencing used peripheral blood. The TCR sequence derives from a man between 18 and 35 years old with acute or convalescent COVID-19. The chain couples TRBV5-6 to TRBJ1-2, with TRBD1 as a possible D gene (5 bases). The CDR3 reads CASSLDFGGIYGYTF. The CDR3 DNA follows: TGTGCCAGCAGCTTGGATTTCGGGGGGATCTATGGCTACACCTTC.